This is a list of T cell receptor beta chains from one sample in a study of OX40 agonist ivuxolimab in advanced cancers. The data were produced by immunoSEQ multiplex PCR, yet TCRdb's version contains in-frame clones alone and is incomplete. The sample lists tens of thousands of clones, around four fifths seen once, with less than 2.5% in the top ten. Material: CD4+ or CD8+ T cells sorted from blood, obtained in a trial of the OX40 agonist ivuxolimab. The receptor source for this set is an adult with an advanced solid tumor such as melanoma, head and neck, liver or kidney cancer. CDR3s include the opening cysteine and the closing phenylalanine or tryptophan. Each record gives: V gene, clone size, D gene, J gene, CDR3 protein, CDR3 DNA. The D gene is left open where the match is weak. Clone size is shown for a subset of rows, as once, few, many or a class of expanded clone.

>TRBV5-4|NA|TRBD1|TRBJ2-7
CASSRGQGSSYEQYF
TGTGCCAGCAGCCGGGGACAGGGGAGCTCCTACGAGCAGTACTTC
>TRBV23-1|NA|NA|TRBJ2-7
CASSQSNDGSYEQYF
TGCGCCAGCAGTCAATCAAATGACGGATCCTACGAGCAGTACTTC
>TRBV5-1|NA|TRBD2|TRBJ2-2
CASSTSGGALELFF
TGCGCCAGCAGTACTAGCGGGGGGGCATTGGAGCTGTTTTTT
>TRBV18|NA|NA|TRBJ1-1
CASSIIGVITEAFF
TGTGCCAGCTCAATCATTGGGGTGATCACTGAAGCTTTCTTT
>TRBV7-3|NA|NA|TRBJ2-2
CASSFDTGELFF
TGTGCCAGCAGCTTTGACACCGGGGAGCTGTTTTTT
>TRBV6-4|NA|TRBD1|TRBJ1-6
CASSDSGTGNSPLHF
TGTGCCAGCAGTGACTCGGGGACAGGGAATTCACCCCTCCACTTT
>TRBV5-6|NA|TRBD2|TRBJ2-7
CASSLVPSGFSPASYEQYF
TGTGCCAGCAGCTTGGTCCCTAGCGGGTTCTCCCCGGCCTCCTACGAGCAGTACTTC
>TRBV11-3|NA|TRBD1|TRBJ2-5
CASSLDPTGQPLAQYF
TGTGCCAGCAGCTTAGACCCTACGGGACAGCCCCTGGCCCAGTACTTC
>TRBV2|NA|TRBD1|TRBJ1-3
CASSSDRVVSGNTIYF
TGTGCCAGCAGTTCGGACAGGGTGGTCTCTGGAAACACCATATATTTT
>TRBV7-3|NA|NA|TRBJ1-1
CASSLTPKTEAFF
TGTGCCAGCAGCTTAACGCCGAAAACTGAAGCTTTCTTT
>TRBV6-5|NA|NA|TRBJ1-2
CASSYGSDYGYTF
TGTGCCAGCAGTTATGGCAGTGACTATGGCTACACCTTC
>TRBV18|NA|NA|TRBJ1-1
CASSPPSGANTEAFF
TGTGCCAGCTCACCACCTTCAGGGGCGAACACTGAAGCTTTCTTT
>TRBV6-5|NA|NA|TRBJ1-6
CASSLTGVDYSPLHF
TGTGCCAGCAGTTTAACGGGGGTGGACTATTCACCCCTCCACTTT
>TRBV5-1|few|NA|TRBJ2-2
CASSLSGQGGTGELFF
TGCGCCAGCAGCTTGTCCGGGCAGGGGGGAACCGGGGAGCTGTTTTTT
>TRBV27|NA|NA|TRBJ2-7
CASRPTASYEQYF
TGTGCCAGCAGACCGACAGCCTCCTACGAGCAGTACTTC
>TRBV4-1|NA|NA|TRBJ1-5
CASSQRWGNQPQHF
TGCGCCAGCAGCCAAAGGTGGGGCAATCAGCCCCAGCATTTT
>TRBV30|NA|NA|TRBJ2-7
CAWGYGLYEQYF
TGTGCCTGGGGATATGGTCTCTACGAGCAGTACTTC
>TRBV5-4|NA|NA|TRBJ2-7
CASSLRNEQYF
TGTGCCAGCAGCTTAAGGAACGAGCAGTACTTC